One sample yielded the 23 T cell receptor beta chains listed below, sequenced in a study of cytomegalovirus exposure and HLA in healthy donors. Vbeta (60) and Jbeta (13) primers were used in the PCR. Using immunoSEQ multiplex PCR, the repertoire was profiled, and TCRdb retains in-frame clones only, with some absent. This table has fewer than 200,000 clones, around three quarters appearing once. The sequenced material came from PBMCs. Receptors were obtained from a man between 40 and 49 years old in good health and CMV-seronegative.

This clone is a singleton in its sample. V gene TRBV2 combines with J gene TRBJ2-1; a possible D gene is TRBD2 (6 bases). The V gene lost 2 bases and the J gene lost 6 bases, with 11 bases spanning the gap. This CDR3 comprises 14 residues. The germline CDR1 and CDR2 sequences are SNHLY and FYNNEI. CDR3 sequence (DNA): TGTGCCAGCAGTGAATTACGGACTACCAATGAGCAGTTCTTC. It encodes CASSELRTTNEQFF.

This clone has more than one count but fewer than ten. The chain is built from TRBV6-5 and TRBJ2-1; the match to TRBD1 covers 10 bases. V dropped 6 bases and J dropped 3; count of bases not matched to a gene: 5. The length of the CDR3 is 15 residues. CDR1 MNHEY and CDR2 SVGAGI come from the germline V gene. CDR3 residues: CASSKTGGFYNEQFF. The CDR3 nucleotides are TGTGCCAGCAGCAAGACAGGGGGCTTCTACAATGAGCAGTTCTTC.

V and J are TRBV7-2 and TRBJ2-1; TRBD2 aligns across 10 bases. The germline V gene encodes CDR1 SGHTA and CDR2 FQGNSA. This CDR3 contains 14 residues. V was clipped by 5 bases and J by 8 bases; unmatched bases: 6. The CDR3, as DNA: TGTGCCAGCAGCCAGAAGGGACTAGCGCATGAGCAGTTCTTC. It translates to CASSQKGLAHEQFF. Using reference TRBV7-2 and TRBJ2-1 for the parts outside the CDR3, the full variable domain is GAGVSQSPSNKVTEKGKDVELRCDPISGHTALYWYRQSLGQGLEFLIYFQGNSAPDKSGLPSDRFSAERTGGSVSTLTIQRTQQEDSAVYLCASSQKGLAHEQFFGPGTRLTVL.

The chain is built from TRBV29-1 and TRBJ2-3, with D perhaps TRBD1 (6 bases). Germline CDR1 is SQVTM and CDR2 is ANQGSEA. Trimming stripped 7 bases from V and 9 bases from J, with 14 bases between. The CDR3 is 11 amino acids. DNA for the CDR3: TGCAGCGACGTACAAGGGGGAACGCAGTATTTT. Translated, it gives CSDVQGGTQYF.

The chain has TRBV6-5 and TRBJ2-7; D perhaps matches TRBD1 (5 bases). Germline CDR1 reads MNHEY; CDR2 reads SVGAGI. This CDR3 is built from 15 residues. V gave up 2 bases and J gave up 3 bases, with 14 bases separating them. As DNA, the CDR3 is TGTGCCAGCAGTTACGGCAGGGTGAATCGCTACGAGCAGTACTTC. Translation: CASSYGRVNRYEQYF.

Comments on this clone: One junction end disagrees with the germline gene, perhaps due to a read error. This sample also contains other DNA sequences that code for the same CDR3. The CDR3 here is CSSSPTGYEQYF. CDR3 nucleotide sequence: TGTTCCAGCAGCCCGACAGGGTACGAGCAGTACTTC. V gene TRBV7-9 combines with J gene TRBJ2-7; 7 nucleotides line up with TRBD1. Germline CDR1 SEHNR, CDR2 FQNEAQ (reference sequence). CDR3 length: 12 residues.

This clone appeared a single time. This chain joins TRBV28 and TRBJ2-1, with D possibly matching TRBD2 (5 bases). Looked up from germline, CDR1 is MDHEN and CDR2 is SYDVKM. This CDR3 has 12 amino acids. Trimming took off 8 bases at V and 7 bases at J, with 12 bases between the two ends. The CDR3 is CASREGPNEQFF. The DNA of the CDR3 is TGTGCCAGCCGGGAAGGGCCGAATGAGCAGTTCTTC.

This chain links TRBV9 with TRBJ1-2, with 12 nucleotides matching TRBD1. The CDR3 spans 19 residues. Unmatched junction bases numbered 11, after V lost 0 bases and J lost 2 bases. Germline V CDR1 and CDR2: SGDLS, YYNGEE. As DNA, the CDR3 is TGTGCCAGCAGCGTAGTGAGGGACAGGGGGCCGACGTTCAACTATGGCTACACCTTC. Amino acids: CASSVVRDRGPTFNYGYTF.

The V gene is TRBV18, the J gene TRBJ2-2; the match to TRBD1 covers 7 bases. Germline V gene lookup returns CDR1 KGHSH and CDR2 LQKENI. V shed 0 bases and J 6 bases; nucleotides not matched to a gene: 4. There are 15 residues in the CDR3. The CDR3 is CASSPPRGQAGELFF. CDR3 coding DNA: TGTGCCAGCTCACCACCTAGGGGGCAGGCCGGGGAGCTGTTTTTT.

The chain joins TRBV2 to TRBJ1-5; tentatively, D is TRBD1 (5 bases). The CDR3 is made up of 13 amino acids. V lost 6 bases to trimming and J lost 3 bases, with 9 bases between them. The germline CDR1 and CDR2 sequences are SNHLY and FYNNEI. The CDR3 DNA follows: TGTGCCAGCAGGCAGGGCCCCAATCAGCCCCAGCATTTT. Translated: CASRQGPNQPQHF. Full variable domain (rest looked up from reference TRBV2 and TRBJ1-5): EPEVTQTPSHQVTQMGQEVILRCVPISNHLYFYWYRQILGQKVEFLVSFYNNEISEKSEIFDDQFSVERPDGSNFTLKIRSTKLEDSAMYFCASRQGPNQPQHFGDGTRLSIL.

This chain connects TRBV6-1 to TRBJ2-2; D uncertain. The V end was cut by 1 base, the J end by 5 bases, with 5 bases between. Germline values: CDR1 MNHNS, CDR2 SASEGT. The CDR3 contains 13 residues. CDR3 DNA sequence: TGTGCCAGCAGTGAAGACTGGACCGGGGAGCTGTTTTTT. Translating it yields CASSEDWTGELFF.

This chain joins TRBV5-1 and TRBJ1-3; D remains unclear. V lost 0 bases and J 4 bases, leaving 8 bases between the germline ends. The CDR3 is 14 amino acids. Germline V gene data show CDR1 as SGHRS and CDR2 as YFSETQ. The CDR3 DNA reads TGCGCCAGCAGCTTGGCGGGGTACGGAAACACCATATATTTT. Residues: CASSLAGYGNTIYF.

This chain connects TRBV6-5 to TRBJ2-5; the D is unclear. The germline gives CDR1 MNHEY, CDR2 SVGAGI. CDR3 size: 14 residues. Trimming shortened V by 5 bases and J by 2 bases, and 12 bases separated the two germline ends. This CDR3 reads CASSALQIQETQYF. CDR3 in DNA: TGTGCCAGCAGTGCCCTACAGATTCAAGAGACCCAGTACTTC.

The V call is TRBV28, the J call TRBJ2-7; 8 bases are a match to TRBD1. The trim removed 3 bases at V and 0 bases at J, leaving 1 base unmatched. In germline, CDR1 is MDHEN, CDR2 SYDVKM. The CDR3 consists of 14 residues. The CDR3 region is CASSFTGGSYEQYF. CDR3 nucleotides: TGTGCCAGCAGTTTTACAGGGGGCTCCTACGAGCAGTACTTC.

The V call is TRBV7-9, the J call TRBJ2-2; TRBD1 aligns across 7 bases. V dropped 2 bases and J dropped 1; count of bases not matched to a gene: 7. Looked up from germline, CDR1 is SEHNR and CDR2 is FQNEAQ (reference sequence). This CDR3 comprises 17 residues. CDR3 coding DNA: TGTGCCAGCAGCTTACCCCGGACAGGAGTGAACACCGGGGAGCTGTTTTTT. It encodes CASSLPRTGVNTGELFF.

The chain employs TRBV11-3 and TRBJ2-1; maybe TRBD2 (5 bases). Germline V gene lookup returns CDR1 SGHNT and CDR2 YENEEA. Trimming removed 1 base at V and 7 bases at J, with 8 bases between. CDR3 length: 13 residues. CDR3 in DNA: TGTGCCAGCAGCTTAGGACCGGGGAATGAGCAGTTCTTC. It yields the protein CASSLGPGNEQFF.

This chain links TRBV5-4 with TRBJ1-1; 7 bases agree with TRBD1. This CDR3 has 14 amino acids. Germline assignment: CDR1 SGHNT and CDR2 YYREEE (reference sequence). The ends lost 4 bases at V and 1 base at J; junction bases unmatched: 4. The CDR3 region is CASSGGQWNTEAFF. In DNA form, the CDR3 reads TGTGCCAGCAGCGGGGGACAGTGGAACACTGAAGCTTTCTTT. Based on the CDR3 plus reference TRBV5-4 and TRBJ1-1, the full variable domain is ETGVTQSPTHLIKTRGQQVTLRCSSQSGHNTVSWYQQALGQGPQFIFQYYREEENGRGNFPPRFSGLQFPNYSSELNVNALELDDSALYLCASSGGQWNTEAFFGQGTRLTVV.

The genes are TRBV5-6 and TRBJ2-7; 7 positions match TRBD2. From germline, CDR1 is SGHDT and CDR2 YYEEEE. The ends lost 3 bases at V and 5 bases at J; junction bases unmatched: 5. The CDR3 is 13 residues long. CDR3 DNA: TGTGCCAGCAGCTGGCGGGAGAACCACGAGCAGTACTTC. It is translated as CASSWRENHEQYF.

The rearrangement joins TRBV9 to TRBJ2-1; 8 bases are shared with TRBD2. The CDR3 sequence is 15 residues long. Germline V CDR1 and CDR2: SGDLS, YYNGEE. The trim removed 4 bases at V and 4 bases at J, leaving 7 bases unmatched. CDR3 residues: CASSPGIAGYNEQFF. CDR3 nucleotide sequence: TGTGCCAGCAGCCCCGGGATAGCGGGGTACAATGAGCAGTTCTTC.

This clone has only a few counts. J is TRBJ1-6 and V is TRBV5-1; no clear D. Germline V CDR1 and CDR2: SGHRS, YFSETQ. CDR3 size: 13 residues. Trimming took off 4 bases at V and 9 bases at J, with 11 bases between the two ends. For the CDR3, the DNA is TGCGCCAGCAGCCCGGAGGGCACTTCACCCCTCCACTTT. Protein product: CASSPEGTSPLHF.

The chain carries TRBV27 and TRBJ1-5; TRBD1 is a possible D gene (6 bases). The V and J ends lost 6 bases and 8 bases respectively, with 20 bases between them. Germline V gene data show CDR1 as MNHEY and CDR2 as SMNVEV (reference sequence). This CDR3 is built from 15 residues. The CDR3 sequence is CASRKLGPDRKPQHF. CDR3 nucleotides: TGTGCCAGCAGAAAATTGGGACCGGACAGAAAGCCCCAGCATTTT.

The V gene is TRBV6-4, the J gene TRBJ1-1; TRBD1 matches 7 bases. Germline lookup yields CDR1 MRHNA and CDR2 SNTAGT. This CDR3 is built from 14 residues. Germline trimming cut 4 bases from V and 4 bases from J; bases unmatched to any gene: 6. Written as DNA, the CDR3 is TGTGCCAGCAGTGGAGCACAGGGGACCACTGAAGCTTTCTTT. This translates into CASSGAQGTTEAFF.

The chain has TRBV4-1 and TRBJ2-2; the D gene is possibly TRBD1 (6 bases). V lost 1 base and J 4 bases, leaving 10 bases between the germline ends. The CDR3 covers 15 residues. Looked up from germline, CDR1 is MGHRA and CDR2 is YSYEKL. CDR3 bases: TGCGCCAGCAGCCAAGCAGGGGTGGGCACCGGGGAGCTGTTTTTT. Encoded protein: CASSQAGVGTGELFF.